This T cell receptor (beta chain) appears in the sequencing data of a study of T-cell reconstitution after alpha-beta-depleted transplantation in children (TCRdb year 2016). Background for the entire study: Using TCR repertoire profiling, the study quantitatively followed how T-cell immune reconstitution unfolded in children after TCRalphabeta/CD19-depleted allogeneic hematopoietic cell transplantation. Study-level results and caveats: In some patients, high TCRbeta diversity at day 60 was attributed to recipient T cells and intrathymic progenitors that had survived conditioning. The apparently early recovery of alphabetaT-cell counts about two months after transplant reportedly depended on only several hundred rapidly expanded clones that came from non-depleted graft cells. Over the following months the frequencies of hyperexpanded clones went down, and after one year T-cell counts and TCRbeta diversity were mostly credited to newly produced T cells.

This specimen's treatment or condition label, per the study, means: allogeneic hematopoietic cell transplantation with graft depleted of TCRalphabeta T cells and CD19 B cells. The transplant recipients were children given TCRalphabeta/CD19-depleted allogeneic hematopoietic cell grafts. Receptor amplification or capture employed PCR. For sequencing, an Illumina HiSeq 2500 was employed. Molecular barcoding was employed in the preparation of TCR libraries, with unique molecular identifiers being used to normalize TCRbeta repertoire quantification. In-frame beta chains were kept once TCRdb had trimmed the public reads at Q25 with fastp and called clones with MiXCR. Rows with one shared CDR3 protein collapse into an entry with the most common genes and DNA. This sample comprises around 800,000 distinct CDR3 sequences, roughly 16% of them detected only once. The ten biggest clones cover around 5% of the sample.

Trimming accounts for 1 base at V and 5 bases at J, while the number of junction bases matched to no gene is 5. The CDR3 holds 17 amino acids from the cysteine to the phenylalanine. The only DNA kept is the CDR3, 51 bases in frame from the first base. The germline V gene supplies CDR1 SGHAT and CDR2 FQNNGV. Regarding this clonotype: Its antigen remains unidentified. The sample holds no much larger clone one base away, and base qualities are not on file.

The source material was PBMCs, mostly from graft donor cells, sampled 360 days after TCRalphabeta/CD19-depleted stem cell transplant. This TCR came from a male patient under 18 who had a stem cell transplant for acute lymphoblastic leukemia, so the T cells may come from the graft donor. Recombination connected TRBV11-2 to TRBJ2-1, with 13 junctional bases fitting TRBD2. The DNA sequence is given as TGTGCCAGCAGCTTAGCCACTAGCGGGAGGGGGGACAATGAGCAGTTCTTC. This translates into CASSLATSGRGDNEQFF.